This T cell receptor (beta chain) was found in a study of cytomegalovirus exposure and HLA in healthy donors. About the study: The approximately 120 validation repertoires used the same platform as the approximately 700 first-cohort repertoires, a later analysis reported. Findings and caveats of the study: The classifier was said to identify cytomegalovirus status with high specificity and sensitivity.

CDR3 length equals 15 residues. CDR1 is SNHLY, CDR2 FYNNEI, per germline. V lost 5 bases to trimming and J lost 4 bases; unmatched junction nucleotides: 8. Comments on this clone: Its antigen is undetermined.

This table comes from immunoSEQ multiplex PCR, and its TCRdb copy is limited to in-frame clones, with some not included. The sample has 150,000 to 200,000 clones, 84% seen once; the top ten hold roughly 10%. V usage is TRBV2 and J usage is TRBJ1-3, with 7 positions matching TRBD1. The sequenced material came from PBMCs. This TCR came from a man younger than 40 in good health and CMV-seropositive. The CDR3 loop reads CASSRAGGTGNTIYF. The CDR3 nucleotides read TGTGCCAGCAGTCGGGCAGGGGGTACGGGAAACACCATATATTTT.